This TCR beta chain was identified in a study of human T cells and chemical hapten exposure. TCRdb redid the calling of the RACE reads with MiXCR, one entry per CDR3 protein. The profile shows 75,000 to 95,000 distinct CDR3 sequences, about 11% of them singletons. This clonotype has only a few counts. Its antigen is as yet unknown. The CDR3 sequence is 14 residues long. CDR1 and CDR2 (germline): LGHDT, YNNKEL (reference sequence). The V gene lost 4 bases and the J gene lost 3 bases, with 13 bases spanning the gap. Study observations and caveats: Among expanded TCRs, significantly more large CDR3 similarity clusters formed than among controls. The immune response of these alopecia patients might not match healthy individuals'.

Sample time point: patch test 1, 2 weeks after DPC sensitization. As to treatment: therapeutic diphenylcyclopropenone sensitization with weekly scalp DPC. J is TRBJ2-7 and V is TRBV3-1, with D perhaps TRBD1 or TRBD2 (5 bases each). The source was whole blood, collected in connection with sensitization to the hapten diphenylcyclopropenone (DPC). This TCR was recovered from a woman aged 55-70 years with alopecia areata. Some clones in this sample may be carry-over from other donors' samples. The CDR3 reads CASSPGTASYEQYF. For the CDR3, the DNA is TGTGCCAGCAGCCCCGGGACCGCCAGCTACGAGCAGTACTTC.